This TCR beta chain was recovered during a study of shared clonotypes between healthy human individuals. Turning to the study itself: For every donor, three CD4 naive, three CD4 memory, two CD8 naive and one CD8 memory plates were used.

The sorted-subset replicate PCRs were given about 210 ng DNA, which is some 29,000 T cell genomes. Sequencing used immunoSEQ multiplex PCR; TCRdb keeps in-frame clones, though not all of them. In the table there are under 1 million clones, about 92% of which are singletons. CDR1 and CDR2 (germline): SGHVS, FQNEAQ. This CDR3 contains 12 residues. The ends were cut back, 0 bases at V and 7 bases at J, with 7 bases in the middle. In the naive CD8 group, cells lacked CD45RO and were positively selected for CCR7, so terminally differentiated effector memory CD45RA+ cells were left out. The chain employs TRBV7-8 and TRBJ2-7; D gene unclear. The sequence was collected from a man younger than 40 in good health. Sequenced: naive CD8+ T cells sorted from blood. CDR3 region: CASSLALLEQYF. Written as DNA, the CDR3 is TGTGCCAGCAGCTTAGCGCTCCTTGAGCAGTACTTC. Drawing the rest from reference TRBV7-8 and TRBJ2-7, the complete variable domain is GAGVSQSPRYKVAKRGQDVALRCDPISGHVSLFWYQQALGQGPEFLTYFQNEAQLDKSGLPSDRFFAERPEGSVSTLKIQRTQQEDSAVYLCASSLALLEQYFGPGTRLTVT.